The present TCR beta chain was sequenced within a study of blood T cell repertoires in COVID-19. Looking at the study overall: Material from acute and convalescent COVID-19 was sourced from the United States, Italy and Spain.

TCRdb's table, derived via immunoSEQ multiplex PCR, lists solely in-frame clones and lacks some. The sample shows around 140,000 clones, about 82% of them seen only once. V was clipped by 4 bases and J by 3 bases, with 11 bases between them. The CDR3 has 13 residues. Germline V gives CDR1 SGHNT, CDR2 YYREEE (reference sequence). This clone was seen more than once but under ten times. This receptor was obtained from an elderly woman with active or convalescent COVID-19. The sequencing sample was made of peripheral blood. The V gene is TRBV5-4, the J gene TRBJ2-7, with D perhaps TRBD2 (6 bases). The chain's CDR3 is CASSPAGGYEQYF. In DNA, the CDR3 is TGTGCCAGCAGCCCGGCCGGGGGCTACGAGCAGTACTTC.